This T cell receptor beta chain derives from a study of cytomegalovirus exposure and HLA in healthy donors (dated by TCRdb to 2016 to 2017). About the study as a whole: In an earlier analysis of 587 of the donors, 276 Gb of sequence data and 117 million unique TCR beta sequences from about 179 million T cells were reported. The number of donors typed differed by locus, with about 629-630 for A, B, C, DRB1 and DQB1, around 500 for DQA1, nearly 610 for DPA1, and some 470 for DPB1. Both class I and class II loci were covered by HLA typing, at four-digit resolution. The study combined high-throughput TCR immunosequencing, statistical association of individual TCRs with disease status, and machine learning to predict cytomegalovirus infection status. In a later analysis, previously published TCR beta repertoires from 670 or so donors were re-analyzed and high-resolution HLA genotyping was added so that TCR occurrence patterns could be studied. Rather than drawing on any new phenotypic data, the later analysis identified candidate immune exposures from TCR beta sequences and the way those sequences occurred across donors. An early release that covered several hundred HLA-typed donors contained approximately 290 gigabases of sequencing data and 80 million or so unique TCR sequences. The study profiled the T cell repertoires of about 640 subjects by immunosequencing and related them to cytomegalovirus serostatus. Five DR-DQ haplotypes were handled as single units for association and clustering because linkage in the cohort was strong. On average, around 240,000 unique TCR beta nucleotide sequences were sequenced per donor among several hundred genotyped donors of the cohort, with roughly 18% of those sequences being non-productive. All discovery cohort repertoires had been generated on a single sequencing platform. In an earlier analysis of over 550 of the donors, high-throughput TCR beta sequencing was used to judge whether each TCR beta V gene segment behaved as functional or pseudogenic. Donor age, sex, ethnicity and CMV serostatus were compiled together with the repertoire data. The study aimed to test whether cataloging public T cell receptors could reveal signatures of past pathogen exposure. Of the roughly 430 genotyped donors, about 80% fell in the genetic ancestry cluster associated with self-reported Caucasian donors. In a later genetic analysis, genome-wide SNP genotypes for about three fifths of the roughly 670 donors were used, and that subset was treated as a discovery cohort. Along with the approximately 620-subject first cohort, a separate validation cohort of over a hundred different subjects was used. On the study overall, not on this receptor specifically: Correlated functional status among segregating V segments might be attributable to linkage disequilibrium, but an unknown experimental factor could not be ruled out. A cluster of highly shared sequence variants was judged likely to represent a technical artifact of the sequencing pipeline. According to a later analysis, most CMV-associated TCR beta chains appeared to be HLA-restricted, and the HLA associations seemed to be driven largely by CMV exposure. For the cohort, immune exposure information was limited to CMV serostatus. It was suggested by the authors that the approach could potentially be generalized to other disease states and immunological phenotypes. The study listed 150 to 200 TCR beta chains as associated with cytomegalovirus. The 87-base-pair reads could not distinguish some IMGT-functional V segments, including TRBV6-2 and TRBV6-3, so those segments were excluded. In a later genetic analysis, fewer N-insertions in productive TCRs were reported among donors in an Asian-associated ancestry cluster than the approximately 670-donor mean. In this cohort, only TCR beta chains were sequenced, and detectable features were limited by the absence of alpha or paired-chain data. According to a later analysis, parvovirus B19, influenza, CMV and Epstein-Barr virus appeared linked to several top co-occurrence clusters. Most TCR sequences were observed very rarely across donors, whereas some public TCRs were present in many individuals. Cytomegalovirus status was reported to be diagnosed by the classifier with high specificity and sensitivity in both the original and validation cohorts. Strong co-occurrence of HLA alleles, especially DR and DQ, made assigning TCR associations to individual alleles difficult. In a later genetic analysis, a missense DCLRE1C variant was associated with V-gene and J-gene trimming of TCR beta chains, and the association was replicated in an independent cohort. A few of the identified cytomegalovirus-associated TCR beta chains were confirmed in vitro to be specific for cytomegalovirus antigens. Broadly in line with IMGT annotations, most TCR beta V segments showed up in productive rearrangements about 87% or about 30% of the time in an earlier analysis of 587 of the donors. Because HLA typing was unavailable for some donors at each locus, only the typed subset was used in association tests. Roughly uniform sequencing depth across donors was assumed in presence/absence analyses, although this assumption may not hold. In a later analysis, TCR association rates were found to vary across HLA loci, with the most associated TCRs seen for DRB1 alleles and the fewest for HLA-C alleles. Because counts were too low, about 18 rarely observed V segments, including chromosome 9 orphons, were excluded from the earlier analysis of around 590 of the donors. In a later analysis, HLA-associated TCR beta chains were found to be more clonally expanded and to have lower generation probabilities than equally common non-associated chains. In a later analysis, some 18,000 TCR beta sequences were associated with specific HLA alleles at a false discovery rate of 0.05. A further reported finding was that TCR beta sequences accurately predicted the HLA-A and HLA-B alleles for most subjects in the first cohort.

Comment on this clone: Its antigen specificity is not known. The record has no base qualities; no much larger clone is one base away.

The germline V gene specifies MDHEN as CDR1 and SYDVKM as CDR2. Counted from cysteine to phenylalanine, this CDR3 has 16 amino acids. Only CDR3 DNA is held: 48 bases, read in frame from base 1. Trimming takes 3 bases from V and 3 bases from J, and the germline ends sit 16 bases apart. The cohort consisted of fewer than 700 healthy bone marrow donors. At the time of sampling, all cohort members were nominally healthy, though unrecorded immune exposures were likely present. The donor tested CMV seropositive and was one of the 289 seropositive cohort members. A peripheral blood sample was provided by each donor, and peripheral blood mononuclear cells were used for TCR beta sequencing. The Qiagen DNeasy Blood Extraction Kit was used to extract genomic DNA from the blood cell samples. Receptors were amplified or captured by the immunoSEQ multiplex PCR assay. The multiplex PCR relied on a mix of 60 forward primers for TCR Vbeta segments and 13 reverse primers for TCR Jbeta segments. The CDR3 region of rearranged TCR beta genes was amplified from genomic DNA with a multiplex PCR assay. The amplified TCR beta libraries were sequenced on the Illumina HiSeq System as 87-base-pair reads. The original methods were these. A later analysis counted 75 million to 100 million unique TCR beta chains across the 550 to 750 repertoires, and roughly 9.9 million of these chains were shared by at least two donors. Raw reads were error-corrected and collapsed into unique sequences by a nearest-neighbor algorithm in which closely related sequences were merged to remove PCR and sequencing errors. CDR3 sequences were aligned to IMGT reference sequences to assign V, D and J gene segments. Each retained sequence needed at least a six-nucleotide match to both a V gene segment and a J gene segment. A rearrangement was called productive if the CDR3 had no stop codons and remained in frame with V and J, and every other rearrangement was called non-productive. CDR3 was defined by IMGT convention, running from the second conserved V-encoded cysteine to the conserved J-encoded phenylalanine. Sequences without an unambiguous match to a single V gene segment were excluded from the earlier analysis of about 630 of the donors. An earlier analysis of a few hundred of the donors called V segments functional above 56.7% productive rearrangements and segregating when the between-donor standard deviation exceeded 5%. A statistical classification framework was built for diagnosing cytomegalovirus status from the catalog of TCR beta chain sequences. A later analysis assigned V and J genes by comparing TCR nucleotide sequences with IMGT/GENE-DB human TR gene sequences. In a later analysis, CDR3 sequences and most-parsimonious VDJ recombination scenarios were assigned using the TCRdist pipeline. In a later analysis, each TCR beta chain was defined by its CDR3 amino acid sequence together with its V-gene family, and reads lacking a unique V-gene family were excluded. In a later analysis, 450 to 600 highly shared, low-generation-probability nucleotide sequences were removed to address suspected cross-contamination and a sequencing artifact. In a later analysis, a clonal expansion index for each public chain was calculated from normalized within-repertoire ranks of inferred template counts. In a later analysis, generation probabilities were computed using a VDJ recombination model fitted to out-of-frame rearrangements, and the results were checked against IGoR. In a later analysis, TCR-TCR, TCR-HLA and TCR-CMV co-occurrence was scored with hypergeometric tests, and a repertoire-size bias correction was applied to TCR pairs. False discovery rates were estimated in a later analysis by permuting HLA or CMV assignments 20 times. In a later analysis, co-occurring TCRs were grouped using DBSCAN, with TCRdist sequence similarity added in when clustering inside HLA-allele-positive subsets. For co-occurrence clustering, repertoires with fewer than 30,000 or more than 120,000 public chains were excluded, along with four or five repertoires with anomalous nucleotide sharing. The immuneACCESS repertoire file appears here via TCRdb, limited to in-frame rearrangements. These files lack a portion of the clones; in checked studies, under half of the deficit traces to unresolved V genes, and the cause of the others is not known. Clonal size and the V and J genes are those of that table, whereas D and trimming came from the DNA. The sample records about 130,000 clones, roughly 17% of which are singletons. In total, the top ten clones hold approximately 2.9% of the sample.

This clonotype was obtained from a female donor in good health and CMV-seropositive. The source material was PBMCs. The rearranged chain carries TRBV28 and TRBJ2-3; TRBD2 is a weak D gene call, 5 bases matching. The CDR3 is CASSLIVGVSTDTQYF. The sequence in DNA is TGTGCCAGCAGTTTGATTGTCGGGGTCTCAACAGATACGCAGTATTTT. Where the CDR3 stops, the reference TRBV28 and TRBJ2-3 genes take over; the full variable domain is DVKVTQSSRYLVKRTGEKVFLECVQDMDHENMFWYRQDPGLGLRLIYFSYDVKMKEKGDIPEGYSVSREKKERFSLILESASTNQTSMYLCASSLIVGVSTDTQYFGPGTRLTVL.